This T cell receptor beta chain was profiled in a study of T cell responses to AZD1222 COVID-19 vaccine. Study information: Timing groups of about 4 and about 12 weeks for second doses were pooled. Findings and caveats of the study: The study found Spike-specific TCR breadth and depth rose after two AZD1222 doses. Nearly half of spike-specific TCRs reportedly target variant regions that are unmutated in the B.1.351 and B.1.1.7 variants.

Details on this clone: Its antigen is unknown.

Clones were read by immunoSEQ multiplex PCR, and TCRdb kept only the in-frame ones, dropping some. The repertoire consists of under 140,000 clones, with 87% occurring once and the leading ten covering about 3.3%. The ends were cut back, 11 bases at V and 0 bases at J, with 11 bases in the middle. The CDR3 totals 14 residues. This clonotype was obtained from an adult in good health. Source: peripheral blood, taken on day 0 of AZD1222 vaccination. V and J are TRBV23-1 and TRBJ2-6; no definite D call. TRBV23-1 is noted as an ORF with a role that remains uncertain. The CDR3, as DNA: TGCGCCGGACCCGCGGTCTCTGGGGCCAACGTCCTGACTTTC. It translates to CAGPAVSGANVLTF.